These 22 T cell receptor beta chains were all obtained from the same sample, sequenced in a study of T cell repertoires in cytomegalovirus infection. TCRdb reprocessed the reads via MiXCR and lists one record per CDR3 protein. The profile shows approximately 320,000 distinct CDR3 sequences, more than 8% of them singletons. Sequencing used PBMCs. The receptors were sampled from a human donor in good health (CMV status not recorded). Some clones in this sample may be carry-over from other donors' samples.

This clonotype came up a few times. This chain connects TRBV25-1 to TRBJ1-2; D might be TRBD1 (5 bases). Trimming removed 5 bases from V and 4 bases from J, with 11 bases in between. The CDR3 has 13 amino acids. Per germline, CDR1 MGHDK and CDR2 SYGVNS. CDR3 residues: CASSRDSLYGYTF. CDR3 sequence (DNA): TGTGCCAGCAGTCGAGACAGCCTCTATGGCTACACCTTC.

On this clonotype itself: An end of the junction differs from the germline gene, which may be a read error. The rearrangement joins TRBV6-2 or TRBV6-3 to TRBJ2-7; D unclear. Germline V gives CDR1 MNHEY, CDR2 SVGEGT. The CDR3 has 11 amino acids. Written as DNA, the CDR3 is TGTGCCAGCAGTGACTCCTACGAGCAGCACTTC. Translating it yields CASSDSYEQHF.

This chain links TRBV2 with TRBJ1-1; D is unclear. V lost 8 bases and J lost 4, with 20 bases in between. Germline assignment: CDR1 SNHLY and CDR2 FYNNEI. CDR3 size: 15 residues. In DNA form, the CDR3 reads TGTGCCAGCGAAACGAGCCGGAGTAAGTCCACTGAAGCTTTCTTT. This encodes CASETSRSKSTEAFF.

The chain combines TRBV12-3 or TRBV12-4 with TRBJ2-7; 7 positions match TRBD2. The CDR3 runs 15 residues. After removal of 3 bases from V and 4 bases from J, the junction contained 9 bases not matched to a gene. CDR3 sequence: CASSFVAAGDYEQYF. The CDR3, as DNA: TGTGCCAGCAGTTTCGTGGCGGCGGGAGATTACGAGCAGTACTTC.

This clonotype was detected only a few times. The V gene is TRBV7-2, the J gene TRBJ2-7, with 8 positions matching TRBD1. The CDR3 consists of 16 residues. Per germline, CDR1 SGHTA and CDR2 FQGNSA. V trimming: 4 bases; J trimming: 0 bases; junction bases outside the gene matches: 8. The CDR3 DNA reads TGTGCCAGCAGCTCCCGCTTGGACAGGGCCTCCTACGAGCAGTACTTC. As protein: CASSSRLDRASYEQYF.

Only a few counts were recorded for this clonotype. V gene TRBV5-6 combines with J gene TRBJ1-5; D remains unclear. Trimming took 0 bases from V and 5 from J, leaving 9 bases between them. The CDR3 consists of 14 residues. Per germline, CDR1 SGHDT and CDR2 YYEEEE. The CDR3 region has the DNA TGTGCCAGCAGCTTGGCAGGTGTGCATCAGCCCCAGCATTTT. Translating gives CASSLAGVHQPQHF. The variable domain in full, with the rest retrieved from reference TRBV5-6 and TRBJ1-5, is DAGVTQSPTHLIKTRGQQVTLRCSPKSGHDTVSWYQQALGQGPQFIFQYYEEEERQRGNFPDRFSGHQFPNYSSELNVNALLLGDSALYLCASSLAGVHQPQHFGDGTRLSIL.

The chain recombines TRBV12-3 or TRBV12-4 with TRBJ2-6, with D possibly being TRBD1 or TRBD2 (5 bases each). CDR3 size: 15 residues. Trimming removed 5 bases from V and 13 bases from J, with 21 bases in between. The CDR3 loop reads CASSISGTQKGVLTF. The CDR3 DNA follows: TGTGCCAGCAGTATCTCCGGGACCCAGAAGGGTGTCCTGACTTTC.

This clonotype was seen more than once but under ten times. The rearrangement links TRBV5-6 to TRBJ2-1; D is possibly TRBD2 (5 bases). Trimming removed 4 bases from V and 9 bases from J, with 17 bases in between. CDR3 length: 14 residues. Germline CDR1 reads SGHDT; CDR2 reads YYEEEE. CDR3 loop: CASSQWSGFTEQFF. Here the CDR3 DNA reads TGTGCCAGCAGCCAATGGTCGGGGTTTACTGAGCAGTTCTTC.

This clonotype was found a few times. The genes are TRBV11-2 and TRBJ1-1; 10 nucleotides match TRBD1. The V gene end was trimmed by 5 bases and the J gene end by 12 bases; junction bases not matched to a gene: 15. The CDR3 has 15 residues. Per the germline V gene, CDR1 is SGHAT and CDR2 is FQNNGV. CDR3 sequence reads: CASSQASTGGRESFF. The CDR3 DNA reads as TGTGCCAGCAGCCAAGCGTCGACAGGGGGCAGGGAATCTTTCTTT. The full variable domain, with the rest looked up from reference TRBV11-2 and TRBJ1-1, is EAGVAQSPRYKIIEKRQSVAFWCNPISGHATLYWYQQILGQGPKLLIQFQNNGVVDDSQLPKDRFSAERLKGVDSTLKIQPAKLEDSAVYLCASSQASTGGRESFFGQGTRLTVV.

This clonotype has a handful of counts. V gene TRBV6-6 combines with J gene TRBJ1-2, with a possible D match to TRBD1 (6 bases). The CDR3 runs 14 residues. Looked up from germline, CDR1 is MNHNY and CDR2 is SVGAGI (reference sequence). Trimming took 2 bases from V and 8 from J, leaving 15 bases between them. The DNA for the CDR3 is TGTGCCAGCAGTTACGAGACAGGCCTTAGGGGCTACACCTTC. As protein: CASSYETGLRGYTF.

This clonotype occurred many times. The rearrangement joins TRBV12-3 or TRBV12-4 to TRBJ2-5, with TRBD1 matching over 8 bases. V trimming: 5 bases; J trimming: 3 bases; junction bases outside the gene matches: 2. CDR3 length: 13 amino acids. CDR3 nucleotides: TGTGCCAGCAGTCGACAGGGGAAAGAGACCCAGTACTTC. It encodes CASSRQGKETQYF.

Ten or more counts support this clonotype. The CDR3 loop reads CASSPGQRQETQYF. The CDR3 DNA sequence: TGTGCCAGCAGCCCAGGACAGCGTCAAGAGACCCAGTACTTC. This sequence joins TRBV7-9 and TRBJ2-5; D might be TRBD1 (6 bases). The CDR3 consists of 14 residues. Germline V gene data show CDR1 as SEHNR and CDR2 as FQNEAQ (reference sequence). Trimming stripped 5 bases from V and 2 bases from J, with 12 bases between.

This rearrangement joins TRBV30 to TRBJ1-1; D uncertain. The CDR3 length is 13 residues. Trimming took 3 bases from V and 0 from J, leaving 8 bases between them. Germline values: CDR1 GTSNPN, CDR2 SVGIG (reference sequence). The CDR3 here is CAWSFVLNTEAFF. DNA for the CDR3: TGTGCCTGGAGCTTTGTCTTGAACACTGAAGCTTTCTTT. Full variable domain (remainder filled in from reference TRBV30 and TRBJ1-1): SQTIHQWPATLVQPVGSPLSLECTVEGTSNPNLYWYRQAAGRGLQLLFYSVGIGQISSEVPQNLSASRPQDRQFILSSKKLLLSDSGFYLCAWSFVLNTEAFFGQGTRLTVV.

This clonotype has at least ten counts. CDR3 bases: TGTGCCAGCAGCTTAAGCTCCGGGGGAGGGCCGTACGAGCAGTACTTC. Protein sequence: CASSLSSGGGPYEQYF. The J gene is TRBJ2-7, the V gene TRBV7-2; TRBD2 agrees at 7 bases. CDR1 is SGHTA and CDR2 is FQGNSA in the germline V gene. The CDR3 spans 16 residues. V shed 2 bases and J 4 bases; nucleotides not matched to a gene: 11.

The rearrangement joins TRBV12-3 or TRBV12-4 to TRBJ2-4; 9 bases are shared with TRBD1. This CDR3 has 14 amino acids. Trimming at V came to 3 bases and at J to 7 bases, leaving 4 bases not matched to a gene. The CDR3 region is CASSLAGTGNIQYF. CDR3 coding DNA: TGTGCCAGCAGTTTGGCCGGGACAGGGAACATTCAGTACTTC.

The chain links TRBV4-1 to TRBJ2-7, with 8 bases aligning to TRBD2. V lost 4 bases to trimming and J lost 2 bases; unmatched junction nucleotides: 7. CDR3 size: 15 residues. The germline V gene encodes CDR1 MGHRA and CDR2 YSYEKL. The CDR3 DNA sequence: TGCGCCAGCAGCCCCGTAGGGACTAGAGCCTACGAGCAGTACTTC. Amino acid sequence: CASSPVGTRAYEQYF.

The chain couples TRBV7-9 to TRBJ1-5, with 7 bases matching TRBD1. This CDR3 comprises 14 residues. The germline V gene has CDR1 SEHNR and CDR2 FQNEAQ (reference sequence). J was trimmed by 3 bases and V by 7 bases; bases with no gene match: 6. In DNA, the CDR3 is TGTGCCAGCACCCAGGGGGATTACAATCAGCCCCAGCATTTT. Its translation is CASTQGDYNQPQHF. The variable domain in full, with the rest retrieved from reference TRBV7-9 and TRBJ1-5, is DTGVSQNPRHKITKRGQNVTFRCDPISEHNRLYWYRQTLGQGPEFLTYFQNEAQLEKSRLLSDRFSAERPKGSFSTLEIQRTEQGDSAMYLCASTQGDYNQPQHFGDGTRLSIL.

This chain uses TRBV6-1 with TRBJ2-3; 8 nucleotides agree with TRBD1. The V gene end was trimmed by 4 bases and the J gene end by 0 bases; junction bases not matched to a gene: 6. The CDR3 loop spans 16 amino acids. In germline, CDR1 is MNHNS, CDR2 SASEGT. The CDR3: CASSVRTGPSTDTQYF. CDR3 nucleotides: TGTGCCAGCAGTGTGAGGACAGGGCCAAGCACAGATACGCAGTATTTT.

This sequence joins TRBV18 and TRBJ2-6; D is unclear. The V gene lost 6 bases and the J gene lost 0 bases, with 18 bases spanning the gap. This CDR3 comprises 18 residues. The germline gives CDR1 KGHSH, CDR2 LQKENI. The CDR3 DNA sequence: TGTGCCAGCTCCCCTCGAGAAGCCCGAAGCTCTGGGGCCAACGTCCTGACTTTC. Residues: CASSPREARSSGANVLTF.

The chain employs TRBV15 and TRBJ2-3, with 10 bases aligning to TRBD2. The CDR3 sequence is 16 residues long. With V trimmed by 1 base and J by 5 bases, 6 bases remained unmatched. Germline V gives CDR1 LNHNV, CDR2 YYDKDF (reference sequence). The CDR3 here is CATSRGSGGAGDTQYF. CDR3 nucleotides: TGTGCCACCAGCAGAGGGAGCGGGGGGGCCGGAGATACGCAGTATTTT.

This clonotype was observed many times. V and J are TRBV28 and TRBJ1-1, with a weak D call TRBD1 (6 bases). Germline V CDR1 and CDR2: MDHEN, SYDVKM. The CDR3 totals 17 residues. The germline V and J ends were trimmed by 9 bases and 0 bases, with 23 bases remaining between them. As DNA, the CDR3 is TGTGCCAGTTCGGTCGGGGGGGCTGTAGGCATGAACACTGAAGCTTTCTTT. This translates into CASSVGGAVGMNTEAFF. The full variable domain, with the rest looked up from reference TRBV28 and TRBJ1-1, is DVKVTQSSRYLVKRTGEKVFLECVQDMDHENMFWYRQDPGLGLRLIYFSYDVKMKEKGDIPEGYSVSREKKERFSLILESASTNQTSMYLCASSVGGAVGMNTEAFFGQGTRLTVV.

This clonotype was found many times. The chain has TRBV7-2 and TRBJ2-2, with TRBD2 matching over 15 bases. The germline V gene encodes CDR1 SGHTA and CDR2 FQGNSA. The CDR3 runs to 18 residues. The ends lost 6 bases at V and 4 bases at J; junction bases unmatched: 9. The CDR3 sequence: CASRSGLAGGQGTGELFF. For the CDR3, the DNA is TGTGCCAGCAGATCCGGACTAGCGGGGGGGCAGGGCACCGGGGAGCTGTTTTTT.